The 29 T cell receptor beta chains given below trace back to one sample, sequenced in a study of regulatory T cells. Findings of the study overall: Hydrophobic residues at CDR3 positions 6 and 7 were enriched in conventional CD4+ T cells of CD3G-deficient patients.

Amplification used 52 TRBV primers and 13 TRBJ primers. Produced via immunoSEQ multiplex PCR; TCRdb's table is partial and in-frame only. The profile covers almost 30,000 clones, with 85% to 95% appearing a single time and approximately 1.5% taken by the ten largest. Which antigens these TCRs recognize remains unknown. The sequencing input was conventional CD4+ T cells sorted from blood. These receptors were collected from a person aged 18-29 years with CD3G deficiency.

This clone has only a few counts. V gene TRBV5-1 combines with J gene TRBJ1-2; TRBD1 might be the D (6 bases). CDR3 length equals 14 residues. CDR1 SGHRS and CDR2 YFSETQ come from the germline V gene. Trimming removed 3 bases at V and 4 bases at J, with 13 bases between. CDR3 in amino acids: CASSWGQQGYGYTF. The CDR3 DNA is TGCGCCAGCAGCTGGGGGCAGCAGGGCTATGGCTACACCTTC.

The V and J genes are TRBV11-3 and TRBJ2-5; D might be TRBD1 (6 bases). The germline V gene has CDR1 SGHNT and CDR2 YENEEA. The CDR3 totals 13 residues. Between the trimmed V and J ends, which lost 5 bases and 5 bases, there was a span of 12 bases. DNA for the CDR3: TGTGCCAGCAGCGTCACAGGGTCGGAGACCCAGTACTTC. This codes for CASSVTGSETQYF.

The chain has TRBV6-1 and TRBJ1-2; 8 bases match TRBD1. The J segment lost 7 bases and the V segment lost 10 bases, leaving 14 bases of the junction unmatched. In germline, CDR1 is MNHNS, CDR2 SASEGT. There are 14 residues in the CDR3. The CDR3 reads CAIQRVQGEGGYTF. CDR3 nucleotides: TGTGCCATCCAGCGGGTACAGGGGGAAGGTGGCTACACCTTC.

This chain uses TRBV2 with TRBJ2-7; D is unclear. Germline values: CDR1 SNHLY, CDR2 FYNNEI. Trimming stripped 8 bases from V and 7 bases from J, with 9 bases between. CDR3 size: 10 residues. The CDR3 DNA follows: TGTGCCAGCCCCCTGACTGAGCAGTACGTC. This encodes CASPLTEQYV.

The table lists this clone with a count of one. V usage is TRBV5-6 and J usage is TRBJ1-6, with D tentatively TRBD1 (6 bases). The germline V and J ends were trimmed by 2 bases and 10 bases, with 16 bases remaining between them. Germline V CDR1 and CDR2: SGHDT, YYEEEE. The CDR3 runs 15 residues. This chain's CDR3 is CASSLQGWQGSPLHF. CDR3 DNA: TGTGCCAGCAGCTTACAGGGTTGGCAAGGGTCACCCCTCCACTTT.

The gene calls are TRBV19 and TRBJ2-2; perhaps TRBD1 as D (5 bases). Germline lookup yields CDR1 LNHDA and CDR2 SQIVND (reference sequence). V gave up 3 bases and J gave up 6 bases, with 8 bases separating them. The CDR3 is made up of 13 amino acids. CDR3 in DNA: TGTGCCAGTAGTATCCAGGGATCCGGGGAGCTGTTTTTT. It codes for CASSIQGSGELFF.

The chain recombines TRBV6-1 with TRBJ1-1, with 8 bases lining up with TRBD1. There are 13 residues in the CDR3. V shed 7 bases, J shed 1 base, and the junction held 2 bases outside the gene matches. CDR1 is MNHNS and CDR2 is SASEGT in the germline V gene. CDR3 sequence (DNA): TGTGCCAGCACGACAGGGGCGAACACTGAAGCTTTCTTT. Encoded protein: CASTTGANTEAFF.

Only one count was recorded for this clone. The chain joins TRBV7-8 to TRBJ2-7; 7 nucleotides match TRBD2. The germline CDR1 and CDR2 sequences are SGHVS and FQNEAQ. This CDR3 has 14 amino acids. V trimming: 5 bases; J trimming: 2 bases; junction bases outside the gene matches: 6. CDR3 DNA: TGTGCCAGCAGCCCCGGGACTACCCCCTACGAGCAGTACTTC. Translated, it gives CASSPGTTPYEQYF.

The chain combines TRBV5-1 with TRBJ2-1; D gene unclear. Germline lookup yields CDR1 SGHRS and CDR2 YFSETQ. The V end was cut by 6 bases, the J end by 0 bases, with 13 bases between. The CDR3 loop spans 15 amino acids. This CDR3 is CASTLGSNSYNEQFF. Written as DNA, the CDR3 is TGCGCCAGCACCCTGGGGTCAAACTCCTACAATGAGCAGTTCTTC.

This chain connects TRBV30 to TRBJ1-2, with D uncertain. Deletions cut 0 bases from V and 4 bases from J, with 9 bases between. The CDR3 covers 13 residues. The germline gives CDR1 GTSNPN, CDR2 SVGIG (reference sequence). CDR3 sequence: CAWSVGHRYGYTF. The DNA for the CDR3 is TGTGCCTGGAGTGTAGGCCACCGCTATGGCTACACCTTC.

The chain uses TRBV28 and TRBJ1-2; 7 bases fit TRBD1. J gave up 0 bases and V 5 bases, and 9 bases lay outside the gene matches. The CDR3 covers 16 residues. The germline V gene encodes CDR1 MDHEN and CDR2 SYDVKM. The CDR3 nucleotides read TGTGCCAGCAGTCCATATAGGGGGACAGCTAACTATGGCTACACCTTC. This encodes CASSPYRGTANYGYTF.

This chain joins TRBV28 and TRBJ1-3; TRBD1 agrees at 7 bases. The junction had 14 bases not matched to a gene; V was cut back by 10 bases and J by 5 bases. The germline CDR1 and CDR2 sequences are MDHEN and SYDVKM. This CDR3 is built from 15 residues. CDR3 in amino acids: CATRRTGGIRNTIYF. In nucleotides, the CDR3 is TGTGCCACCCGGAGGACAGGAGGCATTCGAAACACCATATATTTT.

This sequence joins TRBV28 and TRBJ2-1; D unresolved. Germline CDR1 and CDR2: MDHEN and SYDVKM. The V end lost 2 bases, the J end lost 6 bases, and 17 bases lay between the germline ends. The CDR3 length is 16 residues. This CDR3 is CASSLGRPGYGNEQFF. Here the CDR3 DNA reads TGTGCCAGCAGTTTAGGGCGGCCTGGCTATGGCAATGAGCAGTTCTTC. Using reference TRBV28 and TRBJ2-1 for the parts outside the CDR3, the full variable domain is DVKVTQSSRYLVKRTGEKVFLECVQDMDHENMFWYRQDPGLGLRLIYFSYDVKMKEKGDIPEGYSVSREKKERFSLILESASTNQTSMYLCASSLGRPGYGNEQFFGPGTRLTVL.

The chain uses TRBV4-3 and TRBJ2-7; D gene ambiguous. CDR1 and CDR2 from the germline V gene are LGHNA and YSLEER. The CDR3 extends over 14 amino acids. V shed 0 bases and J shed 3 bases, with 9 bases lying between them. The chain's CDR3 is CASSQDLGRYEQYF. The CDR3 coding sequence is TGCGCCAGCAGCCAAGATCTTGGGCGCTACGAGCAGTACTTC.

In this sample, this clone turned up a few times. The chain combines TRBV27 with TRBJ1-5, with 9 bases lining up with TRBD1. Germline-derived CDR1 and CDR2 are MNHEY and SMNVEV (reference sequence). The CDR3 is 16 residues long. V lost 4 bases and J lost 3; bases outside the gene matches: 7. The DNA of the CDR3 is TGTGCCAGCAGTTCCCAGGACAGGGGTTTCAATCAGCCCCAGCATTTT. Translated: CASSSQDRGFNQPQHF.

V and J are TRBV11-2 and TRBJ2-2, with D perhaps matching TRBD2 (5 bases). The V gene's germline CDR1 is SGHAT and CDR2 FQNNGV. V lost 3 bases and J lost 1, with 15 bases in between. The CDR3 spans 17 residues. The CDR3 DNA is TGTGCCAGCAGCTTGACCCCAAAGGCGGGGAACACCGGGGAGCTGTTTTTT. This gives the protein CASSLTPKAGNTGELFF.

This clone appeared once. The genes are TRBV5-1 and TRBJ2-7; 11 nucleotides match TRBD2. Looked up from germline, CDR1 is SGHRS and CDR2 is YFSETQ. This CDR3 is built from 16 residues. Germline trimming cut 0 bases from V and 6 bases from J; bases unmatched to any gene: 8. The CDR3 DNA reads TGCGCCAGCAGCTTGGATACTAGCGGGGGACTGGGCGAGCAGTACTTC. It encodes CASSLDTSGGLGEQYF.

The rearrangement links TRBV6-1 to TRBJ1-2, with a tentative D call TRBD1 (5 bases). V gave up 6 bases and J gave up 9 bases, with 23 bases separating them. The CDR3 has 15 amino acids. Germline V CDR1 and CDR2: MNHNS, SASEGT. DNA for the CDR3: TGTGCCAGCAGCCACGCCTGGGACCTGGGTGGGAGCTACACCTTC. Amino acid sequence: CASSHAWDLGGSYTF.

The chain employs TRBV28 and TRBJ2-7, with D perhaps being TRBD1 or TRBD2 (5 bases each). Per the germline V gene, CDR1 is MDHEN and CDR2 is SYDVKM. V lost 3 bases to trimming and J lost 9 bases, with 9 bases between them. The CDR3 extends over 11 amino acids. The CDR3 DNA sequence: TGTGCCAGCAGTTTCTTGGGGGTGCAGTACTTC. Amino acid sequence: CASSFLGVQYF.

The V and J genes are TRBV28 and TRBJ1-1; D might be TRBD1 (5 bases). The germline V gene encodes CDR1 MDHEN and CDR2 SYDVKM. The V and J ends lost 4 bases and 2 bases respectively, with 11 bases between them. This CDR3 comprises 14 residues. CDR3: CASSSHRSNTEAFF. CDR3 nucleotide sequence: TGTGCCAGCAGTTCTCACAGGAGTAACACTGAAGCTTTCTTT. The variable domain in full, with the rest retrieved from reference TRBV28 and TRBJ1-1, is DVKVTQSSRYLVKRTGEKVFLECVQDMDHENMFWYRQDPGLGLRLIYFSYDVKMKEKGDIPEGYSVSREKKERFSLILESASTNQTSMYLCASSSHRSNTEAFFGQGTRLTVV.

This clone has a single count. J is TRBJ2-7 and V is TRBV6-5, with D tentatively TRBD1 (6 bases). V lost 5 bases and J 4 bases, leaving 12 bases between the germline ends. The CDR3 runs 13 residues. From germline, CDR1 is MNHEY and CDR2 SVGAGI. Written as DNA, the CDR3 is TGTGCCAGCAGTAGGGGCAGGGGTTACGAGCAGTACTTC. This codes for CASSRGRGYEQYF.

The CDR3 DNA sequence: TGTGCCAGCGTCCGGGACAGGACCGGGGAGCTGTTTTTT. Protein product: CASVRDRTGELFF. V usage is TRBV6-1 and J usage is TRBJ2-2; 8 nucleotides match TRBD1. CDR3 length equals 13 residues. Germline V gives CDR1 MNHNS, CDR2 SASEGT. Trimming removed 8 bases from V and 5 bases from J; junction bases left unmatched: 4.

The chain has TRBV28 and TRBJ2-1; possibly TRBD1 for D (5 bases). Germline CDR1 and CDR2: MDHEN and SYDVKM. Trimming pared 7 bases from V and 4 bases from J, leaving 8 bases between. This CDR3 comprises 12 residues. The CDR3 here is CASNRQYNEQFF. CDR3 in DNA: TGTGCCAGCAACAGGCAATACAATGAGCAGTTCTTC.

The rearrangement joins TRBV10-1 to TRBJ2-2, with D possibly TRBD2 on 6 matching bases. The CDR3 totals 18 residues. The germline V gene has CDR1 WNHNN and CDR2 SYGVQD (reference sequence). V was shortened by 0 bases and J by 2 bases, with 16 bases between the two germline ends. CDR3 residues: CASSESLQRACNTGELFF. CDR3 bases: TGCGCCAGCAGTGAGTCGTTGCAGCGGGCGTGCAACACCGGGGAGCTGTTTTTT.

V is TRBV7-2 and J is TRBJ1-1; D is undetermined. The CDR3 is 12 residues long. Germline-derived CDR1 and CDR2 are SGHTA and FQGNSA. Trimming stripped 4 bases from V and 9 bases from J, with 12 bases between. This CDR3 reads CASSSPQGQAFF. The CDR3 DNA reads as TGTGCCAGCAGCTCGCCGCAAGGGCAAGCTTTCTTT.

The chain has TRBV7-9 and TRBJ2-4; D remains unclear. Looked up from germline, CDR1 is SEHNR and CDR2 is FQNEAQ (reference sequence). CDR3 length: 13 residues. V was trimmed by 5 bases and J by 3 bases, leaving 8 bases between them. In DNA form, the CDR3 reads TGTGCCAGCAGCCCCGTGGGCAAAAACATTCAGTACTTC. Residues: CASSPVGKNIQYF.

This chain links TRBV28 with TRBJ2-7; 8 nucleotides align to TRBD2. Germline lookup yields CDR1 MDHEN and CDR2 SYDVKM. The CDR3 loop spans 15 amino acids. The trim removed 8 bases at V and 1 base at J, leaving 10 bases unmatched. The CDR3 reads CASRTSGSESYEQYF. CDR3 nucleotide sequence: TGTGCCAGCCGTACGAGCGGGAGTGAGTCCTACGAGCAGTACTTC.

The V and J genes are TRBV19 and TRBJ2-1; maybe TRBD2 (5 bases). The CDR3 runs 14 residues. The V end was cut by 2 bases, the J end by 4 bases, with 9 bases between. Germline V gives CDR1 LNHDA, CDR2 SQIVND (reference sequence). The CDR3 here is CASSISGPYNEQFF. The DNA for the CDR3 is TGTGCCAGTAGTATAAGCGGACCATACAATGAGCAGTTCTTC. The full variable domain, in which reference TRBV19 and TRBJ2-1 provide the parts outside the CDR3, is DGGITQSPKYLFRKEGQNVTLSCEQNLNHDAMYWYRQDPGQGLRLIYYSQIVNDFQKGDIAEGYSVSREKKESFPLTVTSAQKNPTAFYLCASSISGPYNEQFFGPGTRLTVL.

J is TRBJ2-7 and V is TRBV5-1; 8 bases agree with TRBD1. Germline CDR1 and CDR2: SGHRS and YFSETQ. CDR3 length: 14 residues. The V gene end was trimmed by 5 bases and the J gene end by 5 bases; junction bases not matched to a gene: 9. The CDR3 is CASRSQGARDEQYF. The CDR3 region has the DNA TGCGCCAGCAGATCTCAGGGGGCTCGCGACGAGCAGTACTTC.